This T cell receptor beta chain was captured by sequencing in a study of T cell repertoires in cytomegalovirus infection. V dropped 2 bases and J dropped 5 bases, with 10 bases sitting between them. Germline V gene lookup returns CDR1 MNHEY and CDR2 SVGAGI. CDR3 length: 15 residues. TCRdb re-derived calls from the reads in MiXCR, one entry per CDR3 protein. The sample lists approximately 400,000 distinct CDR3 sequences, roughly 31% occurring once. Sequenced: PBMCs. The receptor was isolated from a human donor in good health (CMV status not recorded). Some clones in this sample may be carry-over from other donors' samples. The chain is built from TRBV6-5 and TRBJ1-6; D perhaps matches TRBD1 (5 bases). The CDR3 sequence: CASSYDWGNNSPLHF. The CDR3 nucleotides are TGTGCCAGCAGTTACGATTGGGGGAATAATTCACCCCTCCACTTT.